This TCR beta chain was sequenced for a study of blood T cell repertoires in COVID-19. Overall study context: The United States, Italy and Spain were the sources of the acute and convalescent COVID-19 samples. Nucleic acid was either cDNA or gDNA, and it came from T cells, B-cell-depleted T cells, or PBMCs.

V lost 5 bases, J lost 4 bases, and 8 bases lay in between. The CDR3 is 12 residues long. Germline-derived CDR1 and CDR2 are MDHEN and SYDVKM. Original processing methods: Nucleated cell counts were estimated from reference gene primer amplification. Sequencing used immunoSEQ multiplex PCR; TCRdb keeps in-frame clones, though not all of them. That table gives V, J and clone size, and the DNA gave D and trimming. Among under 10,000 clones listed, 91% were seen once. Sequenced input: peripheral blood. This TCR derives from a woman in her forties or fifties with active COVID-19. This rearrangement joins TRBV28 to TRBJ1-1; D is unclear. DNA of the CDR3: TGTGCCAGCAGTCCTCTAGTCACTGAAGCTTTCTTT. It translates to CASSPLVTEAFF.